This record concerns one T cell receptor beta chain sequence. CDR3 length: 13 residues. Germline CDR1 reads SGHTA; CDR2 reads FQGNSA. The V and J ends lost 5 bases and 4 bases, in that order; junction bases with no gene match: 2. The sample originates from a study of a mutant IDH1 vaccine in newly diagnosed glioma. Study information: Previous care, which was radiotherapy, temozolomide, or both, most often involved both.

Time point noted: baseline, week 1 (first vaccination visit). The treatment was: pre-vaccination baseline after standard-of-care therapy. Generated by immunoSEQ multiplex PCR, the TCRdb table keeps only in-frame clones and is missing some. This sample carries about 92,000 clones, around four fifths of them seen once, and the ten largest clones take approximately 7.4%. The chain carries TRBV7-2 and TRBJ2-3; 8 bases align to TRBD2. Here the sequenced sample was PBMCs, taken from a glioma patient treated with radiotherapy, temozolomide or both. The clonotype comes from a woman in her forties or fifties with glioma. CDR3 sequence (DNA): TGTGCCAGCAGCGCGCGGGGGGCAGATACGCAGTATTTT. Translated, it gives CASSARGADTQYF.